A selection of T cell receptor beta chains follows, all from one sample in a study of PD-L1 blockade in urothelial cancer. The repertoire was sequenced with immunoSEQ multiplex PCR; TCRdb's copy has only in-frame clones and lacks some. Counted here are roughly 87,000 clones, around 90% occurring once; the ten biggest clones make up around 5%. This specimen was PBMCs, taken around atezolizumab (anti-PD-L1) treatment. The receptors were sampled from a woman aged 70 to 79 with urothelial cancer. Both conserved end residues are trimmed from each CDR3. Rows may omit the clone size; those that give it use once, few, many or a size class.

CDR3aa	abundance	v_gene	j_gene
ASSPKRTGFGEQY	NA	TRBV4-2	TRBJ2-7
ASSLDPGPGEEKLF	once	TRBV5-1	TRBJ1-4
SVANLRGGYT	few	TRBV29-1	TRBJ1-2
SVTLASGINYEQY	NA	TRBV29-1	TRBJ2-7
ASSLVGALRETQY	NA	TRBV7-9	TRBJ2-5
ASSPTSGGGYEQY	NA	TRBV7-8	TRBJ2-7
ASSSTASYEQY	NA	TRBV7-2	TRBJ2-7
ASSFGAGGISYEQY	NA	TRBV7-9	TRBJ2-7
ACLLGGSPETQY	NA	TRBV30	TRBJ2-5
ATSRQENTEAF	NA	TRBV15	TRBJ1-1
ASSAGTGVSYEQY	NA	TRBV7-9	TRBJ2-7
ASSPSRGPETQY	NA	TRBV18	TRBJ2-5
ATGRGQGALGEQY	once	TRBV15	TRBJ2-7
ASSQPSGGAGQETQY	once	TRBV9	TRBJ2-5
ASSPGVGTGNQETQY	NA	TRBV7-9	TRBJ2-5
ASSLDGLTYEQY	NA	TRBV11-2	TRBJ2-7
ASSYHGQRSNQPQH	NA	TRBV27	TRBJ1-5
ASRPPGQQIYGYT	NA	TRBV7-2	TRBJ1-2
ASSLGVTKGGALGNQPQH	NA	TRBV4-1	TRBJ1-5
ASSPGTYEQY	NA	TRBV5-5	TRBJ2-7
ASSLRGEHGELF	once	TRBV7-3	TRBJ2-2
ASSRQGTNTGELF	NA	TRBV28	TRBJ2-2
ASRSSGAGELF	few	TRBV10-1	TRBJ2-2
ASSEARGMYGETQY	NA	TRBV6-1	TRBJ2-5
AISESPDQPQH	NA	TRBV10-3	TRBJ1-5
ASRIWTGTTYEQY	NA	TRBV2	TRBJ2-7
ASRLGGRNTEAF	once	TRBV27	TRBJ1-1
ASSQEGLEETQY	NA	TRBV4-2	TRBJ2-5
ASSFRGGVTGELF	NA	TRBV7-2	TRBJ2-2
ASSPGGYGYT	NA	TRBV4-1	TRBJ1-2
AISTDRGGLYEQY	NA	TRBV10-3	TRBJ2-7
ASSKMLAKSYEQY	NA	TRBV21-1	TRBJ2-7
ASSRQDVGGPLRYGYT	NA	TRBV4-1	TRBJ1-2
ASSVLPGTPVTGELF	NA	TRBV7-2	TRBJ2-2
ASSIWSGGTGELF	NA	TRBV19	TRBJ2-2
ASSFRVGTGELF	NA	TRBV7-9	TRBJ2-2
ASSSTGTGNTIY	NA	TRBV11-2	TRBJ1-3
ASSPRGSPREQY	few	TRBV18	TRBJ2-7
ATTTAIGNQPQH	once	TRBV2	TRBJ1-5
ASSLTNGPYEAF	NA	TRBV7-8	TRBJ1-1
ASSWGAGELF	NA	TRBV6-6	TRBJ2-2
ASSRGYDTQY	NA	TRBV6-5	TRBJ2-3
SALGETQY	NA	TRBV20-1	TRBJ2-5
ASSFHRVDQPQH	NA	TRBV28	TRBJ1-5
ASSYGTGGGTEAF	NA	TRBV5-6	TRBJ1-1
ASSSRMAAQETQY	few	TRBV7-8	TRBJ2-5
AAGTSGETQY	NA	TRBV5-4	TRBJ2-5
ASSHLPGQGPPTNEKLF	NA	TRBV4-1	TRBJ1-4
SVGWTVTKTSPRGTGELF	once	TRBV29-1	TRBJ2-2
ASSFDILSLSGANVLT	NA	TRBV27	TRBJ2-6
ASSWDRQETQY	once	TRBV7-9	TRBJ2-5
ASSVHWNTEAF	NA	TRBV7-2	TRBJ1-1
ASGEGSLSTDTQY	NA	TRBV9	TRBJ2-3
ASSGGLAGAYNEQF	NA	TRBV6-1	TRBJ2-1
ASSQGLAVSYEQY	NA	TRBV14	TRBJ2-7